The present TCR beta chain was sequenced within a study of blood T cell repertoires in COVID-19. In the study overall: Spain, Italy and the United States supplied samples that represented acute and convalescent COVID-19. PBMCs, B-cell-depleted T cells, or T cells provided the cDNA or gDNA that made up the material.

Germline CDR1 and CDR2: LGHNA and YSLEER. This CDR3 comprises 16 residues. Losses at the gene ends were 1 base for V and 7 bases for J; bases not matched to a gene: 7. Some clones are missing from TCRdb's copy, which holds only in-frame ones; the method was immunoSEQ multiplex PCR. The sample contains more than 95,000 clones, 65% to 90% of which appear only once. The sample comprised peripheral blood. The clonotype was recovered from a man at least 80 years old with active or convalescent COVID-19. V and J are TRBV4-3 and TRBJ1-4; 9 bases align to TRBD1. The CDR3 DNA reads as TGCGCCAGCAGCCAAGGATCGACAGGGGGAAGTGAAAAACTGTTTTTT. Translating it yields CASSQGSTGGSEKLFF.